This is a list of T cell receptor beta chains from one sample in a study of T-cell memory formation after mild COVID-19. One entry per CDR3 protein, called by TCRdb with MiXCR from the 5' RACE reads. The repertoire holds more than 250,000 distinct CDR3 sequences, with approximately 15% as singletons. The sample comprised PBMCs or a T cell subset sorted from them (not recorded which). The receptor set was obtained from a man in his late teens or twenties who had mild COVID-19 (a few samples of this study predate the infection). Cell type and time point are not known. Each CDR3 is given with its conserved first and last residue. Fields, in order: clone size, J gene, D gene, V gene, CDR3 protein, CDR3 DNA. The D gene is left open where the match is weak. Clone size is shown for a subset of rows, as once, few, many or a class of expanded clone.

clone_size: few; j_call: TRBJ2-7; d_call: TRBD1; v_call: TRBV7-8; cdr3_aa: CASSYRDSPYEQYF; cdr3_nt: TGTGCCAGCAGCTACCGGGACAGCCCCTACGAGCAGTACTTC
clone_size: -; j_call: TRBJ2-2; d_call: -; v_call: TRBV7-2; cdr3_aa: CASTPRSLNTGELFF; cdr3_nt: TGTGCCAGCACCCCTCGGAGCCTGAACACCGGGGAGCTGTTTTTT
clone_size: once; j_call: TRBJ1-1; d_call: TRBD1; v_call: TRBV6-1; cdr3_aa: CASSGTRDRGVTEAFF; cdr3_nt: TGTGCCAGCAGTGGGACCCGGGACAGGGGGGTCACTGAAGCTTTCTTT
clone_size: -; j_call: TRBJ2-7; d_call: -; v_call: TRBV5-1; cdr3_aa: CASSQAAGTHYYEQYF; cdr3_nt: TGCGCCAGCAGTCAGGCTGCCGGGACACACTACTACGAGCAGTACTTC
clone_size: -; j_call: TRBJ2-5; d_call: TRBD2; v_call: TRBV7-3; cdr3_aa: CASSPGPGGAETQYF; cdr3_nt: TGTGCCAGCAGCCCAGGACCGGGGGGTGCAGAGACCCAGTACTTC
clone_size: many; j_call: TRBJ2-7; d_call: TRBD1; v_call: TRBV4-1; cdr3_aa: CASSPPGQGVEQYF; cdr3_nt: TGCGCCAGCAGCCCTCCCGGACAGGGAGTCGAGCAGTACTTC
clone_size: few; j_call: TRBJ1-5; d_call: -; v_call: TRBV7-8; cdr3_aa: CASSPDGGRPQPQHF; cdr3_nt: TGTGCCAGCAGCCCCGACGGGGGGCGGCCGCAGCCCCAGCATTTT
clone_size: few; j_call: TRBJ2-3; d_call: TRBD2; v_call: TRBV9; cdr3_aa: CASSKTSGGRGTDTQYF; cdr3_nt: TGTGCCAGCAGCAAGACTAGCGGGGGTAGAGGCACAGATACGCAGTATTTT
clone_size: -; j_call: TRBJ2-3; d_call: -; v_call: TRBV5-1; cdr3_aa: CASSVRRGAPDTQYF; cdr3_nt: TGCGCCAGCAGCGTCCGTAGGGGGGCCCCAGATACGCAGTATTTT
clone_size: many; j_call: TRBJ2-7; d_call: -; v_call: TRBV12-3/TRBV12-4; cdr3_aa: CASSLRQEQYF; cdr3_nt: TGTGCCAGCAGTTTGCGGCAGGAGCAGTACTTC
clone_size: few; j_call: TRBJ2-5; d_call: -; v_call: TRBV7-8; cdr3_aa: CASSLDLLARGEGTQYF; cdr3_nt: TGTGCCAGCAGCTTAGATCTACTAGCCCGCGGCGAAGGGACCCAGTACTTC
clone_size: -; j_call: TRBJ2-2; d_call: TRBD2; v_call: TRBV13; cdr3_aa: CASSSVTGGPGTGELFF; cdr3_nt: TGTGCCAGCAGCTCCGTGACGGGGGGTCCAGGCACCGGGGAGCTGTTTTTT
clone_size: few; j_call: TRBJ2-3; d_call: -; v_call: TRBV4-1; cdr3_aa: CASSQGAASTDTQYF; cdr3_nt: TGCGCCAGCAGCCAAGGAGCGGCTAGCACAGATACGCAGTATTTT